This T cell receptor beta chain was observed in a study of control samples from healthy donors and cancer patients. With 6 bases removed from V and 3 bases from J, the gap between germline ends came to 10 bases. The CDR3 has 13 amino acids. The V gene's germline CDR1 is MDHEN and CDR2 SYDVKM. Only in-frame clones appear in the TCRdb table, and some are missing; sequencing was by immunoSEQ multiplex PCR. This repertoire shows over 200,000 clones, over 75% found once; its top ten account for roughly 15%. Only a few counts were recorded for this clone. The chain couples TRBV28 to TRBJ2-3; D call uncertain. Sequenced: PBMCs. This clonotype was obtained from a woman aged 60-75 years with lung cancer. In DNA, the CDR3 is TGTGCCAGCAGCCCACCACCTACAGATACGCAGTATTTT. Protein sequence: CASSPPPTDTQYF.